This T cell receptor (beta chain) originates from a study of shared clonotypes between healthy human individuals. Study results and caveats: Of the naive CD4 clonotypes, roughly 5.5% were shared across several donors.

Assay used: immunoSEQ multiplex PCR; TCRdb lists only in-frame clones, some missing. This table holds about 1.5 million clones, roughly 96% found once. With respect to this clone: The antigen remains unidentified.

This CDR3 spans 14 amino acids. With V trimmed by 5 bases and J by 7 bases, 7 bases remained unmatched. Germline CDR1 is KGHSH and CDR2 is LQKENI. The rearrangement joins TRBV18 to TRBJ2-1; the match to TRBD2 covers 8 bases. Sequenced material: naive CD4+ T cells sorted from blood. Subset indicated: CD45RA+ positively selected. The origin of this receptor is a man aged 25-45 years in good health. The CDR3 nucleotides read TGTGCCAGCTCAAGCAGGGAGCGGGAGAATGAGCAGTTCTTC. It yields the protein CASSSRERENEQFF.